Listed here are 23 T cell receptor beta chains from one sample, sequenced in a study of CD8 T cells in ankylosing spondylitis. TCRdb fed the 5' RACE reads into MiXCR, producing one record per CDR3 protein. Of some 120,000 distinct CDR3 sequences listed, roughly 13% were seen once; the top ten hold 2.5% to 3.5%. The sequenced material came from blood, either unsorted or a sorted T cell fraction (not recorded which). These receptors originate from a female donor with ankylosing spondylitis or in good health (not recorded which).

This clonotype was observed at least ten times. The chain joins TRBV29-1 to TRBJ1-2; weak D call: TRBD1 (5 bases). Germline assignment: CDR1 SQVTM and CDR2 ANQGSEA. V gave up 7 bases and J gave up 6 bases, with 15 bases separating them. The CDR3 is 12 residues long. The CDR3 DNA sequence: TGCAGCGCCGGAGGGGTCAAGGATGGCTACACCTTC. Translating it yields CSAGGVKDGYTF.

The chain is built from TRBV5-1 and TRBJ2-7; 7 bases agree with TRBD1. This CDR3 has 13 residues. Per germline, CDR1 SGHRS and CDR2 YFSETQ. V was pared by 1 base and J by 5 bases, with 3 bases of the junction left unmatched. The CDR3 sequence is CASSLTGVNEQYF. The CDR3 coding sequence is TGCGCCAGCAGCTTGACAGGGGTTAACGAGCAGTACTTC. The complete variable domain, with remaining parts taken from reference TRBV5-1 and TRBJ2-7, reads KAGVTQTPRYLIKTRGQQVTLSCSPISGHRSVSWYQQTPGQGLQFLFEYFSETQRNKGNFPGRFSGRQFSNSRSEMNVSTLELGDSALYLCASSLTGVNEQYFGPGTRLTVT.

This clonotype was counted between two and nine times. The chain has TRBV20-1 and TRBJ2-3; TRBD2 might be the D (7 bases). Germline V lookup: CDR1 DFQATT, CDR2 SNEGSKA (reference sequence). Trimming shortened V by 0 bases and J by 3 bases, and 13 bases separated the two germline ends. This CDR3 comprises 15 residues. The CDR3 loop reads CSARDHREGTDTQYF. CDR3 DNA: TGCAGTGCTAGAGATCACAGGGAGGGAACAGATACGCAGTATTTT.

This chain connects TRBV7-9 to TRBJ1-4; D remains unclear. This CDR3 region has 15 residues. V lost 1 base to trimming and J lost 0 bases, with 6 bases between them. Germline CDR1 is SEHNR and CDR2 is FQNEAQ (reference sequence). The CDR3 loop reads CASSLGDATNEKLFF. Written as DNA, the CDR3 is TGTGCCAGCAGCTTAGGTGATGCAACTAATGAAAAACTGTTTTTT.

As regards this clonotype: Given a much more abundant clone one base away, this may be a read error. The gene calls are TRBV5-1 and TRBJ2-7; D is ambiguous. Germline CDR1 is SGHRS and CDR2 is YFSETQ. This CDR3 has 11 residues. The CDR3 nucleotides read TGCCCCAGCAGTGGGTCCTACGAGCAGTACTTC. Protein: CPSSGSYEQYF.

This chain connects TRBV5-6 to TRBJ2-7; no definite D call. Germline-derived CDR1 and CDR2 are SGHDT and YYEEEE. The V and J ends lost 0 bases and 3 bases respectively, with 10 bases between them. The CDR3 is made up of 14 amino acids. The CDR3 DNA sequence: TGTGCCAGCAGCTTGGCCGGGCGCGGCTACGAGCAGTACTTC. This gives the protein CASSLAGRGYEQYF.

This clonotype showed up many times. This chain uses TRBV12-3 or TRBV12-4 with TRBJ2-2, with D uncertain. Trimming removed 3 bases from V and 6 bases from J, with 14 bases in between. CDR3 length: 15 residues. The CDR3 region has the DNA TGTGCCAGCAGTTTGGGTAGTATGCTTGCCGGGGAGCTGTTTTTT. Translation: CASSLGSMLAGELFF.

This clonotype appeared a few times. V gene TRBV18 combines with J gene TRBJ2-2, with 7 positions matching TRBD1. Germline lookup yields CDR1 KGHSH and CDR2 LQKENI. With V trimmed by 6 bases and J by 3 bases, 4 bases remained unmatched. This CDR3 has 14 residues. The CDR3 DNA follows: TGTGCCAGCTCTAAGGACAGGTACACCGGGGAGCTGTTTTTT. Encoded protein: CASSKDRYTGELFF.

V is TRBV6-2 or TRBV6-3 and J is TRBJ2-1; 7 bases agree with TRBD1. Per the germline V gene, CDR1 is MNHEY and CDR2 is SVGEGT. J gave up 9 bases and V 7 bases, and 9 bases lay outside the gene matches. This CDR3 comprises 13 residues. CDR3 nucleotides: TGTGCCAGCACCGGGGAGACAGGGTTTGAGCAGTTCTTC. This sequence encodes CASTGETGFEQFF.

Regarding this clonotype: Given a much more abundant clone one base away, this may be a read error. V and J are TRBV12-3 or TRBV12-4 and TRBJ1-1, with D maybe TRBD1 (6 bases). The CDR3 is 13 amino acids. DNA of the CDR3: TGTGCCAGCAGCCCCCAGGGGAACGCTGAAGCTTTCTTT. Protein sequence: CASSPQGNAEAFF.

This clonotype was counted a few times. The rearrangement links TRBV6-5 to TRBJ2-2, with D perhaps TRBD2 (6 bases). V was pared by 8 bases and J by 5 bases, with 6 bases between. Germline CDR1 is MNHEY and CDR2 is SVGAGI. The CDR3 consists of 11 residues. The CDR3 here is CASGRTGELFF. The CDR3, as DNA: TGTGCCAGCGGGAGGACCGGGGAGCTGTTTTTT.

This clonotype came up a few times. The chain uses TRBV6-2 or TRBV6-3 and TRBJ2-5; D gene unclear. Between the trimmed V and J ends, which lost 7 bases and 2 bases, there was a span of 8 bases. Germline V gene lookup returns CDR1 MNHEY and CDR2 SVGEGT. The CDR3 covers 12 residues. CDR3 in amino acids: CASTFVQETQYF. The CDR3 DNA reads TGTGCCAGCACTTTCGTACAAGAGACCCAGTACTTC.

The J gene is TRBJ2-2, the V gene TRBV5-5; 11 bases line up with TRBD2. Germline lookup yields CDR1 SGHKS and CDR2 YYEKEE (reference sequence). This CDR3 contains 16 residues. The junction had 5 bases not matched to a gene; V was cut back by 2 bases and J by 5 bases. The CDR3 DNA follows: TGTGCCAGCAGCTTCCTAGCGGGAGGCCAAACCGGGGAGCTGTTTTTT. Its translation: CASSFLAGGQTGELFF.

This clonotype was seen only a few times. The genes are TRBV12-3 or TRBV12-4 and TRBJ1-1; D is unresolved. The ends were cut back, 5 bases at V and 1 base at J, with 8 bases in the middle. CDR3 length equals 13 residues. This chain's CDR3 is CASSAQENTEAFF. The CDR3 region has the DNA TGTGCCAGCAGTGCGCAGGAGAACACTGAAGCTTTCTTT.

This clonotype appeared a few times. V is TRBV12-3 or TRBV12-4 and J is TRBJ2-7, with D unresolved. Trimming took 6 bases from V and 5 from J, leaving 14 bases between them. The CDR3 covers 13 residues. CDR3 amino acids: CASSEQNSNEQYF. In nucleotides, the CDR3 is TGTGCCAGCAGCGAGCAGAATAGCAACGAGCAGTACTTC.

The gene calls are TRBV6-1 and TRBJ2-3, with 12 nucleotides matching TRBD2. V lost 7 bases to trimming and J lost 8 bases; unmatched junction nucleotides: 7. Germline V gene sequence: CDR1 MNHNS, CDR2 SASEGT. The CDR3 sequence is 14 residues long. The CDR3 DNA sequence: TGTGCCAGCACCGGGACTAGCGGGCGCGGTACGCAGTATTTT. Translating gives CASTGTSGRGTQYF.

The chain recombines TRBV5-5 with TRBJ2-3; D is unresolved. The germline gives CDR1 SGHKS, CDR2 YYEKEE (reference sequence). The ends were cut back, 1 base at V and 6 bases at J, with 9 bases in the middle. This CDR3 contains 13 residues. The CDR3 DNA sequence: TGTGCCAGCAGCTTGCTCCTATCGGATACGCAGTATTTT. Translating it yields CASSLLLSDTQYF.

This clonotype was observed a handful of times. The chain has TRBV5-1 and TRBJ2-5; 9 positions agree with TRBD1. Germline values: CDR1 SGHRS, CDR2 YFSETQ. The CDR3 runs to 16 residues. The V and J ends lost 0 bases and 2 bases, in that order; junction bases with no gene match: 5. CDR3 loop: CASSLAGTGKQETQYF. The DNA for the CDR3 is TGCGCCAGCAGCTTGGCGGGGACAGGGAAACAAGAGACCCAGTACTTC.

This clonotype was recorded many times. The CDR3 here is CSAIRDEAFF. CDR3 sequence (DNA): TGCAGTGCCATAAGGGACGAAGCTTTCTTT. The chain is built from TRBV20-1 and TRBJ1-1; the D gene is possibly TRBD1 (5 bases). Germline CDR1 is DFQATT and CDR2 is SNEGSKA (reference sequence). The V end was cut by 6 bases, the J end by 8 bases, with 10 bases between. This CDR3 contains 10 residues.

CDR3 in DNA: TGTGCCAGCAGGGCGTATTGGACAGGGGGGAGAACTGAAGCTTTCTTT. Amino acids: CASRAYWTGGRTEAFF. The V and J genes are TRBV5-6 and TRBJ1-1; 10 positions agree with TRBD1. The CDR3 is made up of 16 amino acids. The germline CDR1 and CDR2 sequences are SGHDT and YYEEEE. The junction had 12 bases not matched to a gene; V was cut back by 5 bases and J by 5 bases.

V and J are TRBV29-1 and TRBJ2-7, with no clear D. Germline loops: CDR1 SQVTM, CDR2 ANQGSEA. This CDR3 spans 12 amino acids. The germline V and J ends were trimmed by 1 base and 4 bases, with 8 bases remaining between them. CDR3: CSVEGLGYEQYF. CDR3 nucleotide sequence: TGCAGCGTTGAAGGCTTGGGATACGAGCAGTACTTC.

The chain employs TRBV20-1 and TRBJ1-2; TRBD1 might be the D (6 bases). The CDR3 consists of 14 residues. The V gene lost 5 bases and the J gene lost 6 bases, with 19 bases spanning the gap. Per germline, CDR1 DFQATT and CDR2 SNEGSKA (reference sequence). CDR3 sequence (DNA): TGCAGTGCTGGGGGGGGCGGGACCTTCGATGGCTACACCTTC. It translates to CSAGGGGTFDGYTF.

In the case of this clonotype: Being one base from a much bigger clone, this may be a read error. The V call is TRBV7-9, the J call TRBJ2-7; 7 bases align to TRBD1. CDR3 size: 16 residues. CDR1 is SEHNR, CDR2 FQNEAQ, per germline (reference sequence). The J segment lost 2 bases and the V segment lost 4 bases, leaving 11 bases of the junction unmatched. In nucleotides, the CDR3 is TGTGCCAGCAGCTCTCCGACAGGGTTTAAGACCTACGAGCAGTACTTC. Protein sequence: CASSSPTGFKTYEQYF.